The clone carrying this TCR beta chain was found once. The data were obtained in a study of blood T cell repertoires in COVID-19. Germline CDR1 reads LNHDA; CDR2 reads SQIVND (reference sequence). CDR3 length equals 13 residues. V was shortened by 4 bases and J by 3 bases, with 10 bases between the two germline ends. TCRdb keeps only in-frame clones here, not all; method: immunoSEQ multiplex PCR. The sample includes 30,000 to 45,000 clones, around 90% of them seen just once. Sample: peripheral blood. The TCR was taken from a human donor in a cohort sampled during active COVID-19. The chain is built from TRBV19 and TRBJ2-7; perhaps TRBD1 as D (6 bases). DNA for the CDR3: TGTGCCAGTAGTAGGACAGAATTCTACGAGCAGTACTTC. As protein: CASSRTEFYEQYF.